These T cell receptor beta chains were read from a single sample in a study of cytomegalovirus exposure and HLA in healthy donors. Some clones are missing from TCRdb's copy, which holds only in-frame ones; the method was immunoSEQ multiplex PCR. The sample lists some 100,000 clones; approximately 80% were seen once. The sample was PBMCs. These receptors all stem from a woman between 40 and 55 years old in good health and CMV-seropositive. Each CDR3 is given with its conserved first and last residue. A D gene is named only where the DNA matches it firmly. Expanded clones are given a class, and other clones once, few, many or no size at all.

CDR3nt: TGCGCCAGCACCCCCGGGTGGGGGACTTTGAACACTGAAGCTTTCTTT; CDR3aa: CASTPGWGTLNTEAFF; v_gene: TRBV5-1; abundance: NA; j_gene: TRBJ1-1; d_gene: NA
CDR3nt: TGTTCCAGCAGCTTAGCGGAGGGGGCCCCTGAAAAACTGTTTTTT; CDR3aa: CSSSLAEGAPEKLFF; v_gene: TRBV7-9; abundance: few; j_gene: TRBJ1-4; d_gene: TRBD1
CDR3nt: TGCGCCAGCAGCTACGGACAGGGGTTTTCCTACGAGCAGTACTTC; CDR3aa: CASSYGQGFSYEQYF; v_gene: TRBV5-1; abundance: NA; j_gene: TRBJ2-7; d_gene: TRBD1
CDR3nt: TGTGCCAGCAGCACAACCGGGACACAGGGAAGGTCGAACTATGGCTACACCTTC; CDR3aa: CASSTTGTQGRSNYGYTF; v_gene: TRBV14; abundance: NA; j_gene: TRBJ1-2; d_gene: NA
CDR3nt: TGTGCCAGTAGTAACACAGGGGTGAATAATGAAAAACTGTTTTTT; CDR3aa: CASSNTGVNNEKLFF; v_gene: TRBV19; abundance: NA; j_gene: TRBJ1-4; d_gene: TRBD1
CDR3nt: TGTGCCTGGAACGGAGCGGGGGGCAAGGCCGGGGAGCTGTTTTTT; CDR3aa: CAWNGAGGKAGELFF; v_gene: TRBV30; abundance: NA; j_gene: TRBJ2-2; d_gene: TRBD2
CDR3nt: TGCAGCGTTTCGGGATCCTACGAGCAGTACTTC; CDR3aa: CSVSGSYEQYF; v_gene: TRBV29-1; abundance: once; j_gene: TRBJ2-7; d_gene: NA
CDR3nt: TGTGCCAGCATCTCGTCAGGCTCTGGAAACACCATATATTTT; CDR3aa: CASISSGSGNTIYF; v_gene: TRBV7-9; abundance: few; j_gene: TRBJ1-3; d_gene: NA
CDR3nt: TGTGCCAGCAGTCGAGAGACAGGGGTGTTTCTAGAGACCCAGTACTTC; CDR3aa: CASSRETGVFLETQYF; v_gene: TRBV6-6; abundance: NA; j_gene: TRBJ2-5; d_gene: TRBD1
CDR3nt: TGTGCCTGGAGTGGATCGGGCAATCAGCCCCAGCATTTT; CDR3aa: CAWSGSGNQPQHF; v_gene: TRBV30; abundance: NA; j_gene: TRBJ1-5; d_gene: NA
CDR3nt: TGTGCCAGCAGCTTAGGGAAGACAGGGACAGAGGACGAGCAGTACTTC; CDR3aa: CASSLGKTGTEDEQYF; v_gene: TRBV11-3; abundance: NA; j_gene: TRBJ2-7; d_gene: TRBD1
CDR3nt: TGTGCCAGCAGTTACAGTACAGGGGGCGCTTCCTACGAGCAGTACTTC; CDR3aa: CASSYSTGGASYEQYF; v_gene: TRBV6-5; abundance: NA; j_gene: TRBJ2-7; d_gene: TRBD1
CDR3nt: TGTGCCAGCAGTTACTCAGGGGAGGATGAAAAACTGTTTTTT; CDR3aa: CASSYSGEDEKLFF; v_gene: TRBV6-6; abundance: few; j_gene: TRBJ1-4; d_gene: NA
CDR3nt: TGTGCCTGGAGTGCCCCGAGTAGAAACACTGAAGCTTTCTTT; CDR3aa: CAWSAPSRNTEAFF; v_gene: TRBV30; abundance: few; j_gene: TRBJ1-1; d_gene: NA
CDR3nt: TGTGCCTTTGGGGCGCCAAGACTCAATTCACCCCTCCACTTT; CDR3aa: CAFGAPRLNSPLHF; v_gene: TRBV2; abundance: NA; j_gene: TRBJ1-6; d_gene: NA
CDR3nt: TGTGCCAGCAGGATCCGGGGACAGAGGGATTCTAATTCACCCCTCCACTTT; CDR3aa: CASRIRGQRDSNSPLHF; v_gene: TRBV2; abundance: NA; j_gene: TRBJ1-6; d_gene: TRBD1
CDR3nt: TGTGCCGGGTCGGAGGCATACTATGGCTACACCTTC; CDR3aa: CAGSEAYYGYTF; v_gene: TRBV30; abundance: NA; j_gene: TRBJ1-2; d_gene: NA
CDR3nt: TGTGCCTGGGCTGGGACAGACGCTTCTAACTATAATTCACCCCTCCACTTT; CDR3aa: CAWAGTDASNYNSPLHF; v_gene: TRBV30; abundance: NA; j_gene: TRBJ1-6; d_gene: TRBD1
CDR3nt: TGTGCCACCAGCAGAGCCCACTCTGGGGCCAACGTCCTGACTTTC; CDR3aa: CATSRAHSGANVLTF; v_gene: TRBV15; abundance: NA; j_gene: TRBJ2-6; d_gene: NA
CDR3nt: TGTGCCATCAACAGGGGGGACTACGAGCAGTACTTC; CDR3aa: CAINRGDYEQYF; v_gene: TRBV10-3; abundance: NA; j_gene: TRBJ2-7; d_gene: TRBD1
CDR3nt: TGTGCCAGCAGCTTCCTTGGAAACACCATATATTTT; CDR3aa: CASSFLGNTIYF; v_gene: TRBV11-2; abundance: NA; j_gene: TRBJ1-3; d_gene: NA
CDR3nt: TGTGCCAGCAGCCTTGGACAGGGACAGTTCTTC; CDR3aa: CASSLGQGQFF; v_gene: TRBV11-2; abundance: NA; j_gene: TRBJ2-1; d_gene: TRBD1
CDR3nt: TGTGCCAGCAGCGTCCGGGGATATAGCACAGATACGCAGTATTTT; CDR3aa: CASSVRGYSTDTQYF; v_gene: TRBV7-2; abundance: NA; j_gene: TRBJ2-3; d_gene: NA
CDR3nt: TGCGCCAGCAGCCAACAATGGACTAGTGACTACGAGCAGTACTTC; CDR3aa: CASSQQWTSDYEQYF; v_gene: TRBV4-1; abundance: NA; j_gene: TRBJ2-7; d_gene: TRBD2
CDR3nt: TGTGCCAGCAGCTTAGAACGTCCGGGACAGGGATCCTACGAGCAGTACTTC; CDR3aa: CASSLERPGQGSYEQYF; v_gene: TRBV11-3; abundance: NA; j_gene: TRBJ2-7; d_gene: TRBD1
CDR3nt: TGTGCCAGCAGCTTATACACAGATACGCAGTATTTT; CDR3aa: CASSLYTDTQYF; v_gene: TRBV7-2; abundance: NA; j_gene: TRBJ2-3; d_gene: NA
CDR3nt: TGTGCCAGCAGCCGGGACACCACCTATGGCTACACCTTC; CDR3aa: CASSRDTTYGYTF; v_gene: TRBV7-9; abundance: NA; j_gene: TRBJ1-2; d_gene: NA
CDR3nt: TGTGCCAGCAGTTTGGAGTTTGGTTCGAACACCGGGGAGCTGTTTTTT; CDR3aa: CASSLEFGSNTGELFF; v_gene: TRBV6-6; abundance: few; j_gene: TRBJ2-2; d_gene: NA